The entry below gives a single T cell receptor (beta chain) sequence along with its context. Its cognate antigen has yet to be identified. Base qualities are not provided; no much larger clone lies one nucleotide away. According to the study, the label for this sample's treatment or condition signals: live attenuated yellow fever vaccine strain. Two biological replicates of bulk PBMCs were collected at each blood-draw timepoint. A standard Ficoll-Paque protocol was used to isolate PBMCs from peripheral blood. TriZol was used to extract RNA from bulk PBMCs, CD4 and CD8 fractions, and dextramer-positive and dextramer-negative fractions. CDR3 length: 11 amino acids, cysteine to phenylalanine. Only the CDR3 portion is preserved as DNA: 33 bases, with reading frame beginning at the first base. Looking up the germline V gene yields CDR1 MGHRA and CDR2 YSYEKL. V and J are truncated by 4 bases and 10 bases respectively, leaving an intervening sequence of 8 bases.

The sample belongs to a study of T cells after yellow fever vaccination (dated by TCRdb to about 2019). Regarding the research as a whole: The SMART-Seq v4 Ultra Low Input RNA kit was used to prepare libraries from fractions with low cell numbers. Bulk PBMC replicates and cell subsets were isolated from blood drawn at multiple timepoints before and after both primary and secondary immunization. To track T-cell clones before and after primary and booster YFV17D yellow fever vaccination, bulk TCR alpha and beta repertoires were sequenced longitudinally. Two healthy male donors, one aged 18 to 29 and one aged 30 to 40 years, were included in the cohort. Summary of the overall study and its limitations: Compared with the primary T-cell response, the secondary T-cell response was faster but weaker, reaching its peak on day 5 rather than on day 15. Most clones expanded after primary vaccination (approximately 97% of CD4 and over 80% of CD8) were re-detected after the booster, suggesting that broad memory maintenance occurred. A small fraction of clonotypes appeared in both the CD4 and CD8 compartments, likely as a result of convergent recombination. Because only a couple of donors were included in the study, the extent to which the findings can be generalized is limited. Computational filtering was needed because FACS-sorted repertoires could contain abundant contaminating clonotypes from the bulk population.

TCR cDNA was synthesized by 5'RACE template switching, which introduced a universal primer site and unique molecular identifiers. Priming of cDNA synthesis was performed from both the TCR alpha and TCR beta constant segments. Libraries were amplified in two PCR steps, with sample barcodes and sequencing adapters added in the second step. Sequencing of libraries was performed on Illumina HiSeq 2500 (2x100 bp) or NovaSeq (2x150 bp). In the source study's methods: Demultiplexing of reads and collapsing into UMI consensus sequences were performed with MIGEC, and V(D)J alignment was carried out with MiXCR. Using edgeR on replicate PBMC samples, clonotypes were called vaccine-responding if FDR was below 0.01 and the log2 fold change was above 5 up to day 15. Each bulk clonotype received a CD4 or CD8 identity based on whether the sequenced CD4 or CD8 repertoire contained that clonotype at higher abundance. TCRdb trimmed public reads at Q25 via fastp, called clones via MiXCR and kept in-frame beta chains. Entries are consolidated by CDR3 protein sequence, retaining the most common genes and DNA. TCRdb's processing, not the study's, gives the V and J calls here. The table for this sample lists around 400,000 distinct CDR3 sequences; around a tenth of them were counted only once. Together, the top ten hold around 20% of the sample.

The specimen comprised PBMCs, sampled on the day of the first yellow fever vaccination. The TCR originated in a man between 18 and 29 years old who received the YFV17D yellow fever vaccine. Recombination joined TRBV4-1 with TRBJ2-1; the D gene cannot be named for sure. This receptor carries the CDR3 CASSPPREQFF. The nucleotides are TGCGCCAGCAGCCCTCCCAGGGAGCAGTTCTTC.